These 8 T cell receptor beta chains came from one sample sequenced in a study of OX40 agonist ivuxolimab in advanced cancers. Generated by immunoSEQ multiplex PCR, the TCRdb table keeps only in-frame clones and is missing some. Here the sample spans 55,000 to 65,000 clones, around 84% being singletons. The sample consisted of CD4+ or CD8+ T cells sorted from blood, taken in a trial of the OX40 agonist ivuxolimab. These receptors all come from an adult with an advanced solid tumor such as melanoma, head and neck, liver or kidney cancer.

This chain uses TRBV7-8 with TRBJ2-7; TRBD2 aligns across 10 bases. Germline loops: CDR1 SGHVS, CDR2 FQNEAQ. This CDR3 region has 18 residues. With V trimmed by 1 base and J by 1 base, 10 bases remained unmatched. The CDR3 DNA sequence: TGTGCCAGCAGCTTAGGACTCGCTAGCGGGGGACGTTCCTACGAGCAGTACTTC. It specifies CASSLGLASGGRSYEQYF.

The chain couples TRBV1 to TRBJ1-5; TRBD1, the table's D call, lacks a check against the DNA. TRBV1 is deemed a pseudogene. The CDR3 length is 18 residues. For the CDR3, the DNA is TGCACCAGCAGCCAAGATAGGGGGACAGGGGGCAACGATCAGCCCCAGCATTTT. Residues: CTSSQDRGTGGNDQPQHF.

V usage is TRBV5-1 and J usage is TRBJ2-7; 10 nucleotides align to TRBD1. The J segment lost 3 bases and the V segment lost 2 bases, leaving 5 bases of the junction unmatched. The CDR3 runs to 15 residues. Germline CDR1 SGHRS, CDR2 YFSETQ. The CDR3 is CASSLLGTGDYEQYF. As DNA, the CDR3 is TGCGCCAGCAGCTTACTCGGGACAGGGGACTACGAGCAGTACTTC.

This chain links TRBV9 with TRBJ2-1, with 7 nucleotides matching TRBD2. Germline values: CDR1 SGDLS, CDR2 YYNGEE. The CDR3 contains 15 residues. Trimming at V came to 1 base and at J to 4 bases, leaving 5 bases not matched to a gene. CDR3 amino acids: CASSVLAERYNEQFF. The CDR3 coding sequence is TGTGCCAGCAGCGTACTAGCGGAGAGGTACAATGAGCAGTTCTTC.

This clone was recorded once. The rearrangement joins TRBV7-8 to TRBJ1-2; TRBD1 aligns across 10 bases. This CDR3 has 16 residues. J was trimmed by 6 bases and V by 1 base; bases with no gene match: 8. CDR1 is SGHVS, CDR2 FQNEAQ, per germline. CDR3 in DNA: TGTGCCAGCAGCTTAGTGAGGACAGGGGGTGAGGATGGCTACACCTTC. Translated, it gives CASSLVRTGGEDGYTF.

The chain employs TRBV25-1 and TRBJ1-1; TRBD1 matches at 7 bases. CDR3 size: 14 residues. V shed 2 bases and J 6 bases; nucleotides not matched to a gene: 6. Germline V gene lookup returns CDR1 MGHDK and CDR2 SYGVNS. The DNA of the CDR3 is TGTGCCAGCAGTGAAGTAGGACAGGCGGCTGAAGCTTTCTTT. It yields the protein CASSEVGQAAEAFF.

The rearrangement uses TRBV13 and TRBJ2-3; possibly TRBD2 for D (5 bases). The CDR3 is 16 residues long. Germline CDR1 reads PRHDT; CDR2 reads FYEKMQ (reference sequence). V lost 5 bases to trimming and J lost 10 bases, with 25 bases between them. The CDR3 loop is CASSPTTPLDGGAQYF. As DNA, the CDR3 is TGTGCCAGCAGCCCGACTACCCCCCTTGATGGAGGCGCGCAGTATTTT.

The CDR3 loop reads CASSEGWQEETQYF. CDR3 bases: TGCGCCAGCAGTGAGGGATGGCAGGAAGAGACCCAGTACTTC. This chain links TRBV10-1 with TRBJ2-5, with D unclear. V dropped 2 bases and J dropped 3 bases, with 10 bases sitting between them. CDR1 and CDR2 from the germline V gene are WNHNN and SYGVQD (reference sequence). This CDR3 contains 14 residues.